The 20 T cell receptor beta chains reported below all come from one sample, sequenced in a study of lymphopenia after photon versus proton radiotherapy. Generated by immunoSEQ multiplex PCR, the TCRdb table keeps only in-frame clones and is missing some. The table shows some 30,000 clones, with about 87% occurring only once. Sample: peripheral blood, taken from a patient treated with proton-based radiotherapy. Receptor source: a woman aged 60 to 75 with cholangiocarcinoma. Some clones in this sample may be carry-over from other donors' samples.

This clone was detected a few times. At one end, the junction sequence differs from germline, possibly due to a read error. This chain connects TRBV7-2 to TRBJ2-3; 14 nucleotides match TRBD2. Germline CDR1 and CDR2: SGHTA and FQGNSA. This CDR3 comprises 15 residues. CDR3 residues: CASSLGSGTSGRKDF. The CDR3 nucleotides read TGTGCCAGCAGCTTGGGTTCCGGGACTAGCGGGAGAAAGGATTTT. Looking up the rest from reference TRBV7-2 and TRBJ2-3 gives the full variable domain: GAGVSQSPSNKVTEKGKDVELRCDPISGHTALYWYRQSLGQGLEFLIYFQGNSAPDKSGLPSDRFSAERTGGSVSTLTIQRTQQEDSAVYLCASSLGSGTSGRKDFGPGTRLTVL.

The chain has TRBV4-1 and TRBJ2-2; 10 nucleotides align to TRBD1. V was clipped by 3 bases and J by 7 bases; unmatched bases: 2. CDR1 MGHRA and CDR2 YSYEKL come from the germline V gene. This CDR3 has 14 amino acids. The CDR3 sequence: CASSQTGGFGELFF. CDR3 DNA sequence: TGCGCCAGCAGCCAGACAGGGGGCTTCGGGGAGCTGTTTTTT.

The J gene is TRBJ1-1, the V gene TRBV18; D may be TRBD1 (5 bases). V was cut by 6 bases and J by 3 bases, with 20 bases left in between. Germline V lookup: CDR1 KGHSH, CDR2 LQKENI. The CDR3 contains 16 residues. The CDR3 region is CASSNLDSTSYTEAFF. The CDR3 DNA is TGTGCCAGCTCGAATCTTGACAGTACATCGTACACTGAAGCTTTCTTT.

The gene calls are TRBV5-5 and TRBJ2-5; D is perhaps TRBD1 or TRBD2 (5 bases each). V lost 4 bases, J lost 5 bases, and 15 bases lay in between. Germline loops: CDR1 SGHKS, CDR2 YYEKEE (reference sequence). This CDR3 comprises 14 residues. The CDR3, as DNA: TGTGCCAGCAGCCACCGGGACCCTGACGAGACCCAGTACTTC. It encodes CASSHRDPDETQYF. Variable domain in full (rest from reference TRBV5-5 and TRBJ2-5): DAGVTQSPTHLIKTRGQQVTLRCSPISGHKSVSWYQQVLGQGPQFIFQYYEKEERGRGNFPDRFSARQFPNYSSELNVNALLLGDSALYLCASSHRDPDETQYFGPGTRLLVL.

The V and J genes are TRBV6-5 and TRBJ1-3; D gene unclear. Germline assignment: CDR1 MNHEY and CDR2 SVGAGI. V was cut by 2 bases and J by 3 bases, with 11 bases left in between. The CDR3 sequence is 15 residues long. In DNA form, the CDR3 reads TGTGCCAGCAGTTACGGGTTCTCGGGTGGAAACACCATATATTTT. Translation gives CASSYGFSGGNTIYF.

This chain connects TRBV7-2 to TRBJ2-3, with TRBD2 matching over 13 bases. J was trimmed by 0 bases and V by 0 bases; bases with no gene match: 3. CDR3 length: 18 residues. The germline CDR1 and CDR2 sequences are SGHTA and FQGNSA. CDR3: CASSLARTSGGSTDTQYF. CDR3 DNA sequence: TGTGCCAGCAGCTTAGCGAGGACTAGCGGGGGAAGCACAGATACGCAGTATTTT.

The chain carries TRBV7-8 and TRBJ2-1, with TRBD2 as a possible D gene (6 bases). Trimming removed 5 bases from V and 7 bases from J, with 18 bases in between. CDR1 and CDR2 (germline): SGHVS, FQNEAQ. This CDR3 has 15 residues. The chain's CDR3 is CASSQKAEGWNEQFF. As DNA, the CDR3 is TGTGCCAGCAGCCAGAAAGCGGAGGGGTGGAATGAGCAGTTCTTC.

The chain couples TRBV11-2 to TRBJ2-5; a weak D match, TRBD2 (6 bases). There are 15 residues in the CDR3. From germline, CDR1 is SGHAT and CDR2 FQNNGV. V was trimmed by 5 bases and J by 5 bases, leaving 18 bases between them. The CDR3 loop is CASSLARGKGETQYF. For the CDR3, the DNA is TGTGCCAGCAGCCTAGCCCGGGGGAAGGGGGAGACCCAGTACTTC.

The CDR3 protein is CASSGPRGGYNEQFF. CDR3 DNA: TGTGCCAGCAGCGGTCCCAGGGGTGGCTACAATGAGCAGTTCTTC. This sequence joins TRBV7-2 and TRBJ2-1, with D tentatively TRBD1 (6 bases). The germline gives CDR1 SGHTA, CDR2 FQGNSA. Trimming removed 5 bases from V and 3 bases from J, with 14 bases in between. The CDR3 is 15 amino acids.

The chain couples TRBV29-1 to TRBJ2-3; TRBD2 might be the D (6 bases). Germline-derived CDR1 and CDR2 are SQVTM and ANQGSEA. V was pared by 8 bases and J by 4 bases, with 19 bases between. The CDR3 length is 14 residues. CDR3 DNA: TGCAGCCAGGTGGGGGGTCGAGAGGCAGATACGCAGTATTTT. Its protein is CSQVGGREADTQYF.

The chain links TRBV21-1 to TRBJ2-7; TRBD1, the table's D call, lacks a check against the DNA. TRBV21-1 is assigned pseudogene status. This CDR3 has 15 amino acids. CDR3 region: CASSKGDRGKYEQYF. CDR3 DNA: TGTGCCAGCAGCAAAGGGGACAGGGGGAAGTACGAGCAGTACTTC.

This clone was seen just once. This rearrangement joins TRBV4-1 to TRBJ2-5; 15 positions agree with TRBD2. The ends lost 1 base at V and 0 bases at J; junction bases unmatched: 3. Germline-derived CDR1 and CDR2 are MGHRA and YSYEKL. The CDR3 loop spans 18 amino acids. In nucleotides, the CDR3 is TGCGCCAGCAGCCAAGTCGGACTAGCGGGAGGGTACCAAGAGACCCAGTACTTC. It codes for CASSQVGLAGGYQETQYF.

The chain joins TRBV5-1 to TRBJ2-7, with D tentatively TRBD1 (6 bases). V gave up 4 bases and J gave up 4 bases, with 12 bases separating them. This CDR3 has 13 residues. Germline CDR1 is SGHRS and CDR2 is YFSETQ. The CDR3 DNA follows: TGCGCCAGCAGCCCGATGACAGGATACGAGCAGTACTTC. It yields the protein CASSPMTGYEQYF.

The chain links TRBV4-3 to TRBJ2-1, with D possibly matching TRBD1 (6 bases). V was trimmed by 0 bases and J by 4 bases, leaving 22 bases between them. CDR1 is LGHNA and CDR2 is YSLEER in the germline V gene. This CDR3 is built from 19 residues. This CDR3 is CASSQDWQGPPLAYNEQFF. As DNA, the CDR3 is TGCGCCAGCAGCCAAGATTGGCAGGGGCCGCCTCTTGCTTACAATGAGCAGTTCTTC.

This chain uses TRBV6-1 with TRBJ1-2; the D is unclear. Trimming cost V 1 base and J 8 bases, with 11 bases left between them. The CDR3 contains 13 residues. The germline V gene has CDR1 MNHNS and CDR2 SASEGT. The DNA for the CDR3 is TGTGCCAGCAGTGAAGGGAGGGCGGGAGGCTACACCTTC. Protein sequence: CASSEGRAGGYTF.

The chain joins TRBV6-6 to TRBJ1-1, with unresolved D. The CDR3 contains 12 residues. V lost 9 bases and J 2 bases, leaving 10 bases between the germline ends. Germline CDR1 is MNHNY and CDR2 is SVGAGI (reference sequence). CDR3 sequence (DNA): TGTGCCAGTCAACTACTAAACACTGAAGCTTTCTTT. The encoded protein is CASQLLNTEAFF.

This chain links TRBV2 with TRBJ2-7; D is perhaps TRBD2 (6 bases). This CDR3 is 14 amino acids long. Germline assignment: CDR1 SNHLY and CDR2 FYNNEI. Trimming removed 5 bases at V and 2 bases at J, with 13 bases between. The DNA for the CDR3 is TGTGCCAGCAGTAGCTCCGGGACTCCCTACGAGCAGTACTTC. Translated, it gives CASSSSGTPYEQYF.

CDR3 amino acids: CASSYGRVSGANVLTF. Here the CDR3 DNA reads TGCGCCAGCAGCTACGGACGGGTCTCTGGGGCCAACGTCCTGACTTTC. The gene calls are TRBV5-1 and TRBJ2-6; D not certain. Trimming left V 3 bases short and J 0 bases short, with 10 bases between. The CDR3 spans 16 residues. Germline V gives CDR1 SGHRS, CDR2 YFSETQ.

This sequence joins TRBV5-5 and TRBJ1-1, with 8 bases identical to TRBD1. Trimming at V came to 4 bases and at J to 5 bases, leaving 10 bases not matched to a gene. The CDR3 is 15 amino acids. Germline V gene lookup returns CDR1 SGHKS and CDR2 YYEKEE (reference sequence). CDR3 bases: TGTGCCAGCAGCCAAACCGACAGGGGTTGGACTGAAGCTTTCTTT. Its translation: CASSQTDRGWTEAFF.

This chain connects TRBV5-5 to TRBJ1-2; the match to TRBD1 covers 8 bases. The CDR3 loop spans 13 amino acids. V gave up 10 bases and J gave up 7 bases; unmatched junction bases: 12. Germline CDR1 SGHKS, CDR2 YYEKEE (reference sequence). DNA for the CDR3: TGTGCCTCCCATCCCGGGACAGGAGGTGGCTACACCTTC. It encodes CASHPGTGGGYTF.